The 10 T cell receptor beta chains presented below share a single source sample, sequenced in a study of cytomegalovirus exposure and HLA in healthy donors (TCRdb year 2017). The library was made by the immunoSEQ multiplex PCR assay. A mixture of 60 forward primers for TCR Vbeta segments and 13 reverse primers for TCR Jbeta segments was used in the multiplex PCR. The table was pulled from immuneACCESS by TCRdb, which kept in-frame rearrangements only. Such tables lose some clones; where checked, under half of the loss comes from unresolved V genes, and the rest has no known cause. This sample gives some 150,000 clones in total; approximately 76% of them show up just once. 1.3% to 1.5% of the sample is taken by the ten largest. Sequencing was performed on PBMCs. The source is a man aged 60 to 75 in good health and CMV-seronegative.

Only one count was recorded for this clone. The chain uses TRBV15 and TRBJ2-1; 9 nucleotides agree with TRBD2. J was trimmed by 0 bases and V by 3 bases; bases with no gene match: 0. This CDR3 has 15 amino acids. Germline assignment: CDR1 LNHNV and CDR2 YYDKDF (reference sequence). The DNA of the CDR3 is TGTGCCACCAGCAGGCGGGGGGGCTCCTACAATGAGCAGTTCTTC. Translating gives CATSRRGGSYNEQFF.

The chain carries TRBV27 and TRBJ1-6, with a tentative D call TRBD1 (6 bases). Germline loops: CDR1 MNHEY, CDR2 SMNVEV (reference sequence). V was pared by 6 bases and J by 6 bases, with 18 bases between. The CDR3 runs to 16 residues. DNA for the CDR3: TGTGCCAGCAGCCCCCGGGGCAGGGGAGTTAATTCACCCCTCCACTTT. Protein: CASSPRGRGVNSPLHF.

The rearrangement joins TRBV5-4 to TRBJ2-2; maybe TRBD1 (6 bases). This CDR3 comprises 15 residues. Looked up from germline, CDR1 is SGHNT and CDR2 is YYREEE (reference sequence). The ends were cut back, 1 base at V and 3 bases at J, with 10 bases in the middle. CDR3 bases: TGTGCCAGCAGCTTGCAGGGGTCTCACACCGGGGAGCTGTTTTTT. Its protein is CASSLQGSHTGELFF.

The chain employs TRBV5-6 and TRBJ2-5; TRBD2 matches 7 bases. Judging by the DNA end, TRBJ2-7 fits better; the J call may be wrong. The CDR3 extends over 15 amino acids. The germline gives CDR1 SGHDT, CDR2 YYEEEE. The CDR3 nucleotides read TGTGCCAGCAGCCAGGGAGGGAACCTTGCCTACGAGCAGTACTTC. This translates into CASSQGGNLAYEQYF.

This clone has a single count. The J gene is TRBJ2-5, the V gene TRBV7-2; TRBD2 agrees at 14 bases. Germline V CDR1 and CDR2: SGHTA, FQGNSA. The CDR3 has 16 amino acids. V trimming: 5 bases; J trimming: 1 base; junction bases outside the gene matches: 3. The CDR3 loop reads CASSPTSGRVQETQYF. CDR3 sequence (DNA): TGTGCCAGCAGCCCGACTAGCGGGAGGGTCCAAGAGACCCAGTACTTC.

V and J are TRBV6-5 and TRBJ2-5; tentative D call: TRBD2 (5 bases). The DNA end is a closer match to TRBJ2-7, so the J assignment may be wrong. This CDR3 region has 15 residues. Germline V CDR1 and CDR2: MNHEY, SVGAGI. For the CDR3, the DNA is TGTGCCAGCAGTTACTCAGGGAGCACGTCCTACGAGCAGTACTTC. Translating it yields CASSYSGSTSYEQYF.

This clone has only one observation. The V call is TRBV2, the J call TRBJ2-5; TRBD2 is a possible D gene (5 bases). Trimming left V 7 bases short and J 4 bases short, with 16 bases between. Germline CDR1 reads SNHLY; CDR2 reads FYNNEI. CDR3 size: 14 residues. CDR3 DNA sequence: TGTGCCAGCACTGAGGAGGCGGGTAGAGAGACCCAGTACTTC. Protein product: CASTEEAGRETQYF.

This clone is a singleton in its sample. This chain links TRBV6-1 with TRBJ2-3; TRBD1 might be the D (5 bases). Trimming left V 2 bases short and J 7 bases short, with 10 bases between. The CDR3 loop spans 13 amino acids. Germline assignment: CDR1 MNHNS and CDR2 SASEGT. CDR3 sequence: CASSETGANTQYF. The CDR3 DNA reads as TGTGCCAGCAGTGAAACAGGAGCCAATACGCAGTATTTT.

This rearrangement joins TRBV11-3 to TRBJ2-7; possible D gene TRBD2, 5 bases. Germline CDR1 reads SGHNT; CDR2 reads YENEEA. The CDR3 runs to 14 residues. V was pared by 5 bases and J by 4 bases, with 15 bases between. Here the CDR3 DNA reads TGTGCCAGCAGCGCCGAGGGATCGGGTTACGAGCAGTACTTC. Encoded protein: CASSAEGSGYEQYF.

V and J are TRBV21-1 and TRBJ1-4. TRBV21-1 is an annotated pseudogene. The CDR3 length is 14 residues. In nucleotides, the CDR3 is TGTGCCAGCAGCACGGGGGCAACTAATGAAAAACTGTTTTTT. This translates into CASSTGATNEKLFF.